This TCR beta chain was sequenced for a study of beta chain features in type 1 diabetes (dated by TCRdb to between 2017 and 2018). Background for the entire study: No differences in mean age, gender distribution, total cell number or subset yield were found between patients and healthy donors. A total of roughly 100 million sorted cells were examined across all samples, and RNA yield correlated strongly with the number of cells per subset. The study compared TCRB repertoires of sorted circulating CD4+ T cell subsets between recently diagnosed type 1 diabetes patients and matched healthy donors. Regulatory and stem cell-like memory subsets were isolated from only 8 patients and 8 healthy donors, whereas naive and central memory subsets came from all 30 or so donors. Paper-wide results and their limitations: A moderate but significant shortening of TCRB CDR3 length was observed in type 1 diabetes patients in all four CD4+ subsets. Naive, central memory and regulatory TCRB repertoires appeared more similar among patients than among healthy donors. Shorter templates might be favored by PCR, yet because patient and control samples were amplified and corrected together, any such skew would affect both groups equally. Because cDNA rather than genomic DNA was sequenced, highly expressing activated cells could have been over-represented, although no difference in activation and CD3 levels was found between groups. At VDJ recombination sites, type 1 diabetes patients had fewer insertions and more deleted nucleotides, which implies abnormalities in thymic rearrangement. HLA sub-analyses involved small numbers of individuals, so any influence of HLA type on TCRB rearrangement remained unresolved.

Each donor gave one peripheral blood draw, about 110 mL on average, collected into heparinised tubes. Using a panel that included CD45RO, CCR7, CD25, CD127, CD95 and CD27, naive, central memory, regulatory and stem cell-like memory CD4+ T cells were sorted on a BD FACSAria II. Purity was above 95% for every sorted population. Right away, PBMCs were isolated by Lymphoprep density gradient centrifugation and were stained directly, with no culture step. So that batch effects would be minimized, each experiment stained and sorted samples in pairs, pairing one healthy donor with one patient. This clone was counted between two and nine times. The clone's antigen remains unknown. No base quality values were provided; no much bigger clone lies one nucleotide off. CDR1 and CDR2, per the germline V gene, are MGHDK and SYGVNS. Including cysteine and phenylalanine, the CDR3 has 15 amino acids. Here the CDR3 DNA is all that survives: 45 bases in frame from base 1. Trimming at the junction amounts to 2 bases on V and 3 bases on J, and the germline ends lie 13 bases apart.

The High Capacity cDNA Reverse Transcription Kit was used to reverse transcribe all of the isolated RNA, meaning that expressed TCRB transcripts were what got sequenced. Deep immunoSEQ sequencing was performed on naive, central memory and regulatory T cell samples, with an average of about 3.6 million total reads per sample. Sorted cells were lysed in RLT buffer and RNA was extracted with DNase-treated RNeasy Micro or Mini kits, depending on cell number. Each cell subset was processed on its own to prevent cross-contamination, while patient and healthy donor samples were processed together. The immunoSEQ multiplex PCR was used to amplify TCRB sequences from cDNA, generating 87-bp fragments that spanned the CDR3 region. The amplicons were sequenced using the Illumina HiSeq platform. Turning to the authors' computational methods: PCR bias was computationally corrected using synthetic template baselines, reads within Hamming distance 2 were collapsed, and singletons that could not be merged were discarded. Reads were aligned to IMGT to assign V, D and J genes, CDR3 length, and insertions or deletions at six rearrangement sites. Within each subset, clonotype counts were normalized to the number of sorted cells before true diversity and Gini coefficients were calculated with the tcR R package. The overlap coefficient, calculated on TCRB nucleotide sequences, was used to measure repertoire sharing. Out-of-frame TCRB sequences from naive cells were analyzed to stand in for the pre-selection repertoire. Here the immuneACCESS table is served through TCRdb, limited to in-frame sequences with V and J called. Missing clones are a known gap in these copies; in checked studies unresolved V genes cover under half, and the rest lacks a known reason. The D gene and trimming were derived from the DNA, and the V and J assignments and clone size from that table. The sample profile shows fewer than 350,000 clones; 15% of them were found once. In total, the top ten clones hold less than 0.02% of the sample.

Recombination joined TRBV25-1 with TRBJ1-1, and the D gene may be TRBD1, 5 bases matching. This clonotype was sampled from a man between 18 and 29 years old with type 1 diabetes. Input material: naive CD4+ T cells from blood. Per the publication, the cell subset or site label means: true naive CD4+ T cells. The sequence in DNA is TGTGCCAGCAGTGAAGAAGGGCAGGGTGACACTGAAGCTTTCTTT. The encoded protein is CASSEEGQGDTEAFF. The CDR3 plus the reference TRBV25-1 and TRBJ1-1 genes for the other parts give the full variable domain: EADIYQTPRYLVIGTGKKITLECSQTMGHDKMYWYQQDPGMELHLIHYSYGVNSTEKGDLSSESTVSRIRTEHFPLTLESARPSHTSQYLCASSEEGQGDTEAFFGQGTRLTVV.